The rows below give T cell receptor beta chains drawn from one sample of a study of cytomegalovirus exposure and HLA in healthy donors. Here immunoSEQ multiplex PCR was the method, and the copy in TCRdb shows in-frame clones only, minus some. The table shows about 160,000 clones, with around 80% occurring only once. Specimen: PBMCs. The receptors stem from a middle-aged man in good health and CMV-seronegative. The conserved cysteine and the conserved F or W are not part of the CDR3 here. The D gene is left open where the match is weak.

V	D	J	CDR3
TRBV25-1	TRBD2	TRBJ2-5	ASRTSGRGSETQY
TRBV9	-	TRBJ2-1	ASSVAGVTDEQF
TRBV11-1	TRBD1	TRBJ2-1	ASMKDRGLYNEQF
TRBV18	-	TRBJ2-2	ASSPEGKGTGELF
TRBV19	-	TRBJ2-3	ASSTSRGPFDTDTQY
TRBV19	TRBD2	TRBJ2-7	ASTVAGDSYEQY
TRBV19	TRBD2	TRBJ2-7	ASSIGSSGSIYEQY
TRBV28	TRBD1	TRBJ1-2	AGGQGVNYGYT
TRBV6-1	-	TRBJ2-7	ASSEADSHEQY
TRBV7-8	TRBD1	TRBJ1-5	ASSLETGWANQPQH
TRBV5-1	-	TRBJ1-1	ASSQRTGMNTEAF
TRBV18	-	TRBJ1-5	ASSRQGRANQPQH
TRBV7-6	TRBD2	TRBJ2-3	ASSLDAGRADTQY
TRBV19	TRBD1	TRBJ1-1	ATTSWDRGPEAF
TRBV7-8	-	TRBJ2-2	ASSFVRLPNTGELF
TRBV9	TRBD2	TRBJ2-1	ASSGGLAGDIKQF
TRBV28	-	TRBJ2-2	ASRRTGVTGELF
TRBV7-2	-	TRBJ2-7	ASSSFRETIYEQY
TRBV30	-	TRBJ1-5	AWSVIARGDQPQH
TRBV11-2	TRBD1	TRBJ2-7	ASSLGDSSYEQY
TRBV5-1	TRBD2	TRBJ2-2	APSGTNTGELF
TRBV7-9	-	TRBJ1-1	SSSFSRDTEAF
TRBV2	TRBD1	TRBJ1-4	ASREGATNEKLF
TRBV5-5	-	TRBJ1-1	ASSLYRDTEAF
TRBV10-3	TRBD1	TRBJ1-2	ATGTGVYGYT
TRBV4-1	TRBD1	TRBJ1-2	ASSQEPGGYYGYT
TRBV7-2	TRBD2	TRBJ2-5	ASTLPLGGSGRETQY
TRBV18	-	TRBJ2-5	ASSPRRRMETQY